These 20 T cell receptor beta chains were sequenced from one sample in a study of cytomegalovirus exposure and HLA in healthy donors. PCR was performed using 60 Vbeta and 13 Jbeta primers. Using immunoSEQ multiplex PCR, the repertoire was profiled, and TCRdb retains in-frame clones only, with some absent. The sample lists about 300,000 clones; 86% were seen once. The sample taken for sequencing was PBMCs. Receptors originate from a man aged 35 to 55 in good health and CMV-seropositive.

The genes are TRBV16 and TRBJ2-7, with TRBD1 matching 9 bases. The CDR3 is made up of 15 amino acids. CDR1 is KGHSY and CDR2 is FQNENV in the germline V gene. J lost 3 bases, V lost 1 base, and 4 bases had no gene match. In DNA form, the CDR3 reads TGTGCCAGCAGCCAATGGGGACAGGGAGTCTACGAGCAGTACTTC. This codes for CASSQWGQGVYEQYF.

The V gene is TRBV5-1, the J gene TRBJ2-7, with no clear D. This CDR3 comprises 13 residues. With 0 bases removed from V and 2 bases from J, the gap between germline ends came to 6 bases. Germline V gives CDR1 SGHRS, CDR2 YFSETQ. This CDR3 is CASSLATAYEQYF. The CDR3 nucleotides read TGCGCCAGCAGCTTGGCAACTGCCTACGAGCAGTACTTC.

The chain couples TRBV2 to TRBJ2-5; 7 nucleotides line up with TRBD2. Germline V CDR1 and CDR2: SNHLY, FYNNEI. Losses at the gene ends were 7 bases for V and 0 bases for J; bases not matched to a gene: 11. The CDR3 has 16 amino acids. CDR3 amino acids: CASIPTGLADQETQYF. CDR3 sequence (DNA): TGTGCCAGCATCCCGACGGGTCTAGCGGACCAAGAGACCCAGTACTTC.

The chain has TRBV7-2 and TRBJ1-2; 8 nucleotides align to TRBD1. The CDR3 totals 15 residues. With V trimmed by 5 bases and J by 7 bases, 12 bases remained unmatched. Germline V gene sequence: CDR1 SGHTA, CDR2 FQGNSA. The CDR3 DNA sequence: TGTGCCAGCAGCCCTGGGACAGGTCTTCGTGGTGGCTACACCTTC. Residues: CASSPGTGLRGGYTF.

The genes are TRBV29-1 and TRBJ2-7; 7 bases are shared with TRBD2. This CDR3 is built from 13 residues. The germline CDR1 and CDR2 sequences are SQVTM and ANQGSEA. V lost 7 bases, J lost 2 bases, and 8 bases stayed unmatched. CDR3 in amino acids: CSAALAATYEQYF. CDR3 nucleotide sequence: TGCAGCGCTGCCCTAGCGGCAACCTACGAGCAGTACTTC.

A remark on this clone: The sample holds other DNA sequences that translate to the same CDR3. V usage is TRBV10-3 and J usage is TRBJ2-7; TRBD2 aligns across 15 bases. The CDR3 is 15 residues long. V shed 5 bases, J shed 2 bases, and the junction held 1 base outside the gene matches. CDR1 and CDR2 from the germline V gene are ENHRY and SYGVKD. The CDR3 loop reads CAISRTSGRAYEQYF. Here the CDR3 DNA reads TGTGCCATCAGTCGGACTAGCGGGAGGGCCTACGAGCAGTACTTC.

This chain uses TRBV9 with TRBJ2-7; weak D call: TRBD2 (6 bases). V shed 0 bases and J shed 2 bases, with 9 bases lying between them. The CDR3 is 14 amino acids. Germline-derived CDR1 and CDR2 are SGDLS and YYNGEE. CDR3 nucleotides: TGTGCCAGCAGCGTAGAGGGACTGCCCTACGAGCAGTACTTC. Residues: CASSVEGLPYEQYF.

V is TRBV10-3 and J is TRBJ2-1; 10 nucleotides align to TRBD1. Trimming took 0 bases from V and 8 from J; bases not matched to a gene: 7. CDR1 and CDR2 (germline): ENHRY, SYGVKD. This CDR3 spans 16 amino acids. CDR3 coding DNA: TGTGCCATCAGTGAGTCCGCGGGGACAGGGGCGTATGAGCAGTTCTTC. Amino acids: CAISESAGTGAYEQFF.

The chain links TRBV5-1 to TRBJ2-3; tentatively, D is TRBD2 (7 bases). The CDR3 covers 14 residues. The V end lost 4 bases, the J end lost 2 bases, and 11 bases lay between the germline ends. CDR1 and CDR2 (germline): SGHRS, YFSETQ. The CDR3 is CASSPGGYTDTQYF. Here the CDR3 DNA reads TGCGCCAGCAGCCCGGGGGGCTACACAGATACGCAGTATTTT.

This sequence joins TRBV4-2 and TRBJ2-7; D is unclear. CDR3 length: 15 residues. Per germline, CDR1 LGHNA and CDR2 YNFKEQ. Trimming shortened V by 0 bases and J by 3 bases, and 12 bases separated the two germline ends. The CDR3 region has the DNA TGTGCCAGCAGCCAAGATCAGTCCCCGGGCTACGAGCAGTACTTC. Translation gives CASSQDQSPGYEQYF.

The chain joins TRBV10-3 to TRBJ2-3, with D perhaps TRBD2 (6 bases). The germline V gene has CDR1 ENHRY and CDR2 SYGVKD. Trimming took off 2 bases at V and 6 bases at J, with 12 bases between the two ends. The CDR3 has 14 residues. The CDR3 spells CAISETAGWDTQYF. CDR3 DNA: TGTGCCATCAGTGAGACGGCGGGATGGGATACGCAGTATTTT.

V gene TRBV15 combines with J gene TRBJ1-4; D possibly corresponds to TRBD1 (6 bases). This CDR3 is built from 19 residues. V was cut by 5 bases and J by 0 bases, with 22 bases left in between. Germline V CDR1 and CDR2: LNHNV, YYDKDF (reference sequence). CDR3 coding DNA: TGTGCCACCAGCCGGCCCGCGGGGGGGGCCGCTTCAACTAATGAAAAACTGTTTTTT. Amino acid sequence: CATSRPAGGAASTNEKLFF.

This clone was observed a few times. This rearrangement joins TRBV6-4 to TRBJ1-1; 7 bases match TRBD1. Germline V CDR1 and CDR2: MRHNA, SNTAGT. Trimming cost V 2 bases and J 3 bases; bases outside gene matches: 3. This CDR3 spans 14 amino acids. The CDR3 DNA sequence: TGTGCCAGCAGTGACACCGACAGGGACACTGAAGCTTTCTTT. Protein product: CASSDTDRDTEAFF.

The V and J genes are TRBV28 and TRBJ1-5; no clear D gene. V dropped 3 bases and J dropped 0 bases, with 6 bases sitting between them. The germline V gene has CDR1 MDHEN and CDR2 SYDVKM. There are 14 residues in the CDR3. The DNA for the CDR3 is TGTGCCAGCAGTTTGGTGGCTAGCAATCAGCCCCAGCATTTT. This encodes CASSLVASNQPQHF.

This chain uses TRBV25-1 with TRBJ2-3, with 7 nucleotides matching TRBD2. The germline CDR1 and CDR2 sequences are MGHDK and SYGVNS. This CDR3 has 13 residues. Trimming cost V 6 bases and J 3 bases; bases outside gene matches: 3. The CDR3 here is CASSFGGTDTQYF. CDR3 bases: TGTGCCAGCAGCTTCGGGGGGACAGATACGCAGTATTTT.

This clone showed up just once. The J gene is TRBJ1-1, the V gene TRBV18; tentative D call: TRBD1 (5 bases). CDR1 and CDR2 from the germline V gene are KGHSH and LQKENI. CDR3 length: 13 residues. V gave up 3 bases and J gave up 3 bases, with 8 bases separating them. The CDR3 sequence: CASSPTRDTEAFF. The CDR3 nucleotides are TGTGCCAGCTCACCGACCAGGGACACTGAAGCTTTCTTT.

This clone was observed a single time. The J gene is TRBJ1-1, the V gene TRBV5-4; D gene uncertain. Deletions cut 3 bases from V and 0 bases from J, with 6 bases between. The CDR3 length is 13 residues. From germline, CDR1 is SGHNT and CDR2 YYREEE (reference sequence). Here the CDR3 reads CASSSNMNTEAFF. For the CDR3, the DNA is TGTGCCAGCAGCTCCAACATGAACACTGAAGCTTTCTTT.

This chain uses TRBV10-3 with TRBJ2-7, with 7 bases fitting TRBD1. The CDR3 consists of 16 residues. The J segment lost 7 bases and the V segment lost 1 base, leaving 13 bases of the junction unmatched. CDR1 is ENHRY and CDR2 is SYGVKD in the germline V gene. This chain's CDR3 is CAISEWQGVFSGEQYF. CDR3 bases: TGTGCCATCAGTGAGTGGCAGGGGGTCTTTTCGGGGGAGCAGTACTTC.

The rearrangement links TRBV5-1 to TRBJ2-5; 10 nucleotides align to TRBD1. The CDR3 runs to 17 residues. Germline V CDR1 and CDR2: SGHRS, YFSETQ. The ends lost 4 bases at V and 5 bases at J; junction bases unmatched: 14. The CDR3 region has the DNA TGCGCCAGCAGCCAGATTCCCGGGACAGGGGATCGGGAGACCCAGTACTTC. It specifies CASSQIPGTGDRETQYF.

This rearrangement joins TRBV10-3 to TRBJ2-7; unclear D gene. The CDR3 runs 13 residues. Trimming took off 11 bases at V and 5 bases at J, with 19 bases between the two ends. Germline assignment: CDR1 ENHRY and CDR2 SYGVKD. The CDR3: CAATPTPRDEQYF. Here the CDR3 DNA reads TGTGCCGCCACCCCCACCCCGAGAGACGAGCAGTACTTC.